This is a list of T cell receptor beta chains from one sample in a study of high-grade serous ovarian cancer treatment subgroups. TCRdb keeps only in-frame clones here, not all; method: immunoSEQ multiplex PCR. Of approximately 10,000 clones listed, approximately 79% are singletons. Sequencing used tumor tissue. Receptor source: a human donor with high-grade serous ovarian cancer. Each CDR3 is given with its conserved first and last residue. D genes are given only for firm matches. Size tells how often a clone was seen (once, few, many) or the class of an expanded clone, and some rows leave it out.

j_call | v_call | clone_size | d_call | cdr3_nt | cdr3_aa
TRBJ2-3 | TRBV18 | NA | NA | TGTGCCAGCTCACCACCGCCAGGAGCCACAGATACGCAGTATTTT | CASSPPPGATDTQYF
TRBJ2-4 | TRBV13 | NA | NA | TGTGCCAGCAGCTTAAAGGACTCAGGGCTAGCCAAAAACATTCAGTACTTC | CASSLKDSGLAKNIQYF
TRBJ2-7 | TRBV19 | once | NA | TGTGCCAGTAGTAGCAGTATGAGCTCCTACGAGCAGTACTTC | CASSSSMSSYEQYF
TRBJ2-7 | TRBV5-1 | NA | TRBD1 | TGCGCCAGCAGCTTGGGGGACAGGGCCTCCTACGAGCAGTACTTC | CASSLGDRASYEQYF
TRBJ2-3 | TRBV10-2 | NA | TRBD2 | TGCGCCAGCAGTGGGACGGGAGGAGGGGCCACAGATACGCAGTATTTT | CASSGTGGGATDTQYF
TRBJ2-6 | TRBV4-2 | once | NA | TGTGCCAGCAGCCAAGATCAGACTTCTGGGGCCAACGTCCTGACTTTC | CASSQDQTSGANVLTF
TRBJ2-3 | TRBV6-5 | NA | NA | TGTGCCAGCAGGCCGGGGAACACAGATACGCAGTATTTT | CASRPGNTDTQYF
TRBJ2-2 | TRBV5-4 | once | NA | TGTGCCAGCAGCTTGAGGCAGATCGCAGGAACCGGGGAGCTGTTTTTT | CASSLRQIAGTGELFF
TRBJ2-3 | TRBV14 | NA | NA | TGTGCCAGCAGCCAAGCCAACATTAGAAATACGCAGTATTTT | CASSQANIRNTQYF
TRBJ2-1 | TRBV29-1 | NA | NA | TGCAGCGGTGGGGGGTCACAGGAGCAGTTCTTC | CSGGGSQEQFF
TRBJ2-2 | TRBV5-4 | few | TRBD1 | TGTGCCAGCAGCCCCCGGACAGGCACCGGGGAGCTGTTTTTT | CASSPRTGTGELFF
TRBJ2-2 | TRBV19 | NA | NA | TGTGCCAGTAGTATCACGGGACTCGGTACCGGGGAGCTGTTTTTT | CASSITGLGTGELFF
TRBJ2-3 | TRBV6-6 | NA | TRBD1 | TGTGCCAGCAGAAACGGACAGGGCGTAGTGGCAGATACGCAGTATTTT | CASRNGQGVVADTQYF
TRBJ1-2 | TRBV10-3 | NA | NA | TGTGCCATCAGTGAGGTGGGTGTCTATGGCTACACCTTC | CAISEVGVYGYTF
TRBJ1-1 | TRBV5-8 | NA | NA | TGTGCCAGCAGCGGCCGGCGGGGCGTGAACACTGAAGCTTTCTTT | CASSGRRGVNTEAFF
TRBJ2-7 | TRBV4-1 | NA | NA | TGCGCCAGCAGCCAAGATAACGCACGATCCTACGAGCAGTACTTC | CASSQDNARSYEQYF
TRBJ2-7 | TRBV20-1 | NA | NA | TGCAGTGCGGTGCAGGGGAACGAGCAGTACTTC | CSAVQGNEQYF
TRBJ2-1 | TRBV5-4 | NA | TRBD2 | TGTGCCAGCAGCTTACCGGGAGGGGCCCCTTCCTACAATGAGCAGTTCTTC | CASSLPGGAPSYNEQFF
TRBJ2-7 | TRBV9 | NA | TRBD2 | TGTGCCAGCAGCGTTGACCCCGGGACTAGCGGGAGCAACGAGCAGTACTTC | CASSVDPGTSGSNEQYF
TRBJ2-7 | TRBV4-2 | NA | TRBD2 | TGTGCCAGCAGCCAAGTCGGGGGCGGGAGGGCCCCCTACGAGCAGTACTTC | CASSQVGGGRAPYEQYF
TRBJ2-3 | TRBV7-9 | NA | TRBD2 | TGTGCCAGCAGCTTAGGTGGACTAGCGGGAGGATGGCGAGATACGCAGTATTTT | CASSLGGLAGGWRDTQYF
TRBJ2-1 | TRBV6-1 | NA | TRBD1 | TGTGCCAGCAGTGATTTGGTCAGGGGGCGTCGGGAGCAGTTCTTC | CASSDLVRGRREQFF
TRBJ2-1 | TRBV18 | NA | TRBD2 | TGTGCCAGCTCACCACAGGCATCGGGACTAAGCTCCTACAATGAGCAGTTCTTC | CASSPQASGLSSYNEQFF
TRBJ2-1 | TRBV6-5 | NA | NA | TGTGCCACATCCCTGGCCACACCAGGGTACAATGAGCAGTTCTTC | CATSLATPGYNEQFF
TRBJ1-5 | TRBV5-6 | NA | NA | TGTGCCAGCAGCTTGACCGCTAGCAATCAGCCCCAGCATTTT | CASSLTASNQPQHF
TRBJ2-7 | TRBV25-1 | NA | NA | TGTGCCAGCAGTGGTGGGCAGGGTAATTCCGAGCAGTACTTC | CASSGGQGNSEQYF
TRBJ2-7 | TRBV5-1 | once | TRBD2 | TGCGCCAGCAGCTTGGTTGCGGGGGGATCCTACGAGCAGTACTTC | CASSLVAGGSYEQYF
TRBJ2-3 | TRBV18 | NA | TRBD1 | TGTGCCAGCTCACCGCAATTGACAGGGGTGACAGATACGCAGTATTTT | CASSPQLTGVTDTQYF
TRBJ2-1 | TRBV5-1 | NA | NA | TGCGCCAGCAGCTTCGAGGGGCATGAGCAGTTCTTC | CASSFEGHEQFF
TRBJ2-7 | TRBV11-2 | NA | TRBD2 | TGTGCCAGCAGCACGTTAGCGGGAGGGAGCTACGAGCAGTACTTC | CASSTLAGGSYEQYF
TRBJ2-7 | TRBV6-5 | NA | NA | TGTGCCAGCAGTGGATTGGGGGGCTCCTACGAGCAGTACTTC | CASSGLGGSYEQYF
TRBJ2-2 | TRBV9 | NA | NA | TGTGCCAGCAGCGTAGAAGGACAAAACACCGGGGAGCTGTTTTTT | CASSVEGQNTGELFF